Listed below are T cell receptor beta chains from one sample, sequenced in a study. TCRdb ran MiXCR on the 5' RACE reads and lists one entry per CDR3 protein. The top ten hold 2.5% to 3.5% of the sample, which has about 64,000 distinct CDR3 sequences, approximately 23% seen once. Sequencing was done on a sample of memory CD4+ T cells sorted from a lymph node. All receptors derive from a female donor with breast cancer. CDR3s include the opening cysteine and the closing phenylalanine or tryptophan. The D gene is left open where the match is weak. Size is omitted from some rows. Given values are once, few, many or a class for expanded clones.

V: TRBV20-1; size: NA; D: NA; J: TRBJ1-2; length: 13; DNA: TGCAGGGCTAGAGGGGTGGGGTCGTATGGCTACACCTTC; CDR3: CRARGVGSYGYTF
V: TRBV11-2; size: NA; D: NA; J: TRBJ2-7; length: 15; DNA: TGTGCCAGCAGCTTAGTACAGGATTCTTCCTACGAGCAGTACTTC; CDR3: CASSLVQDSSYEQYF
V: TRBV6-2/TRBV6-3; size: medium-sized; D: NA; J: TRBJ1-2; length: 11; DNA: TGTGCCAGCAGCGTTATGGGTGGCTACACCTTC; CDR3: CASSVMGGYTF
V: TRBV28; size: NA; D: NA; J: TRBJ1-2; length: 12; DNA: TGTGCCAGCAGCCGAGAAGCCTTCGGCTACACCTTC; CDR3: CASSREAFGYTF
V: TRBV6-6; size: many; D: TRBD2; J: TRBJ2-3; length: 15; DNA: TGTGCCAGCAGAGGACTAGCGGGAAACACAGATACGCAGTATTTT; CDR3: CASRGLAGNTDTQYF
V: TRBV18; size: NA; D: NA; J: TRBJ2-1; length: 12; DNA: TGTGCAGGCTCGAATCGCCACAATGAGCAGTTCTTC; CDR3: CAGSNRHNEQFF
V: TRBV13; size: NA; D: TRBD1; J: TRBJ1-4; length: 14; DNA: TGTGCCAGCAGCTTAAAACAGGGGAACGAAAAACTGTTTTTT; CDR3: CASSLKQGNEKLFF
V: TRBV6-2/TRBV6-3; size: many; D: TRBD2; J: TRBJ2-7; length: 15; DNA: TGTGCCAGCAATAGCGGGAGGGCAGGCTCCTACGAGCAGTACTTC; CDR3: CASNSGRAGSYEQYF
V: TRBV19; size: many; D: TRBD2; J: TRBJ2-1; length: 15; DNA: TGTGCCAGTGGGGTGAGCGGGGACCCCTACAATGAGCAGTTCTTC; CDR3: CASGVSGDPYNEQFF
V: TRBV10-2; size: many; D: NA; J: TRBJ1-6; length: 13; DNA: TGCGCCAGCAGTGGTTATGAGGGATCACCCCTCCACTTT; CDR3: CASSGYEGSPLHF
V: TRBV5-1; size: NA; D: NA; J: TRBJ1-1; length: 15; DNA: TGCGCCAGCAGCTTTAGCCAGGCGGGGAACACTGAAGCTTTCTTT; CDR3: CASSFSQAGNTEAFF
V: TRBV7-2; size: NA; D: NA; J: TRBJ2-2; length: 16; DNA: TGTGCCAGCAGCCCCTCAGGGGGGTTTAACACCGGGGAGCTGTTTTTT; CDR3: CASSPSGGFNTGELFF
V: TRBV5-1; size: NA; D: NA; J: TRBJ2-3; length: 15; DNA: TGCGCCAGCAGCTTGGATGGCGGGAAATCTTATACGCAGTATTTT; CDR3: CASSLDGGKSYTQYF
V: TRBV5-1; size: NA; D: NA; J: TRBJ2-7; length: 14; DNA: TGCGCCAGCAGCTTGACGGTCACAGGAGGCGAGCAGTACTTC; CDR3: CASSLTVTGGEQYF
V: TRBV7-9; size: NA; D: NA; J: TRBJ1-3; length: 15; DNA: TGTGCCAGCAGCCTCCAGGCAGGCTCTGGAAACACCATATATTTT; CDR3: CASSLQAGSGNTIYF
V: TRBV7-8; size: few; D: NA; J: TRBJ2-3; length: 17; DNA: TGTGCCAGCAGCCCACGAGGGGGCGGGAGAACCGCAGATACGCAGTATTTT; CDR3: CASSPRGGGRTADTQYF
V: TRBV3-1; size: NA; D: NA; J: TRBJ2-3; length: 14; DNA: TGTGCCAGCAGCCAATTTTTGGCGGCGGATACGCAGTATTTT; CDR3: CASSQFLAADTQYF